Presented here are 25 T cell receptor beta chains from one specimen sequenced in a study of Ad26.COV2.S vaccination and SARS-CoV-2 variants. Measured with immunoSEQ multiplex PCR; TCRdb has only the in-frame clones, and not every one. The sample shows approximately 420,000 clones, more than 75% of them seen only once. The treatment was: roughly 19 received Ad26.COV2.S at low or high dose, single or two shots; several received placebo; per-sample allocation not given. The samples date from day 63 after the first vaccine or placebo injection. The source material was peripheral blood, sampled in a trial of Ad26.COV2.S vaccine versus placebo. The receptors were sampled from a person between 18 and 60 years old who received the Ad26.COV2.S COVID-19 vaccine or a placebo.

The gene calls are TRBV4-1 and TRBJ1-4; 11 bases match TRBD1. Germline values: CDR1 MGHRA, CDR2 YSYEKL. CDR3 length: 16 amino acids. J lost 8 bases, V lost 3 bases, and 8 bases had no gene match. The CDR3: CASSQPGQGAKEKLFF. The CDR3 coding sequence is TGCGCCAGCAGCCAGCCTGGACAGGGGGCAAAAGAAAAACTGTTTTTT.

V and J are TRBV7-9 and TRBJ2-3; TRBD1 matches at 9 bases. Germline-derived CDR1 and CDR2 are SEHNR and FQNEAQ (reference sequence). There are 14 residues in the CDR3. Losses at the gene ends were 10 bases for V and 6 bases for J; bases not matched to a gene: 11. CDR3 in DNA: TGTGCCACCGGACAGGGGCCATCTTGGGATACGCAGTATTTT. Protein product: CATGQGPSWDTQYF.

The rearrangement joins TRBV2 to TRBJ2-1; D tentatively reads TRBD1 or TRBD2 (5 bases each). Germline V CDR1 and CDR2: SNHLY, FYNNEI. V was trimmed by 7 bases and J by 0 bases, leaving 13 bases between them. This CDR3 is built from 15 residues. CDR3 region: CASTWGSNSYNEQFF. The CDR3, as DNA: TGTGCCAGCACCTGGGGGTCCAACTCCTACAATGAGCAGTTCTTC.

This clone was seen a handful of times. This chain links TRBV6-4 with TRBJ1-1; no clear D gene. Germline V gene sequence: CDR1 MRHNA, CDR2 SNTAGT. The CDR3 extends over 15 amino acids. V was trimmed by 2 bases and J by 4 bases, leaving 14 bases between them. CDR3 loop: CASSDKETEATEAFF. CDR3 coding DNA: TGTGCCAGCAGTGACAAGGAAACGGAGGCCACTGAAGCTTTCTTT.

V usage is TRBV6-5 and J usage is TRBJ1-6, with 7 bases identical to TRBD1. The CDR3 spans 14 residues. V trimming: 10 bases; J trimming: 8 bases; junction bases outside the gene matches: 11. Germline CDR1 is MNHEY and CDR2 is SVGAGI. The CDR3 DNA is TGTGCCACCCGTCGGGCAACAGGGGATTCACCCCTCCACTTT. It is translated as CATRRATGDSPLHF.

The J gene is TRBJ2-7, the V gene TRBV5-1; D remains unclear. The CDR3 runs 14 residues. Germline-derived CDR1 and CDR2 are SGHRS and YFSETQ. Trimming shortened V by 4 bases and J by 2 bases, and 13 bases separated the two germline ends. The CDR3 sequence: CASSLSNGPYEQYF. The CDR3 bases are TGCGCCAGCAGCCTGAGCAACGGGCCCTACGAGCAGTACTTC.

The rearrangement links TRBV6-6 to TRBJ1-2; TRBD1 matches at 7 bases. Germline lookup yields CDR1 MNHNY and CDR2 SVGAGI (reference sequence). This CDR3 has 13 amino acids. V dropped 10 bases and J dropped 4; count of bases not matched to a gene: 9. This CDR3 is CATKREGAYGYTF. The CDR3 DNA reads TGTGCCACCAAACGGGAGGGGGCCTATGGCTACACCTTC.

This chain joins TRBV12-3 or TRBV12-4 and TRBJ2-1; D is unresolved. Trimming shortened V by 6 bases and J by 5 bases, and 11 bases separated the two germline ends. The CDR3 is 13 amino acids. For the CDR3, the DNA is TGTGCCAGCAGCCAATTGGGGAACAATGAGCAGTTCTTC. It specifies CASSQLGNNEQFF.

V gene TRBV19 combines with J gene TRBJ1-5; 10 nucleotides line up with TRBD1. V dropped 5 bases and J dropped 2; count of bases not matched to a gene: 12. Germline V gene sequence: CDR1 LNHDA, CDR2 SQIVND (reference sequence). The CDR3 runs to 18 residues. The CDR3 sequence: CASSAPTGTGVRNQPQHF. CDR3 DNA sequence: TGTGCCAGTAGTGCCCCGACCGGGACAGGGGTTCGCAATCAGCCCCAGCATTTT. The complete variable domain, with remaining parts taken from reference TRBV19 and TRBJ1-5, reads DGGITQSPKYLFRKEGQNVTLSCEQNLNHDAMYWYRQDPGQGLRLIYYSQIVNDFQKGDIAEGYSVSREKKESFPLTVTSAQKNPTAFYLCASSAPTGTGVRNQPQHFGDGTRLSIL.

The chain joins TRBV19 to TRBJ2-1; the D is unclear. Trimming removed 3 bases at V and 7 bases at J, with 7 bases between. The CDR3 runs to 12 residues. Germline lookup yields CDR1 LNHDA and CDR2 SQIVND (reference sequence). The CDR3 DNA sequence: TGTGCCAGTAGTATTCTGAGAAATGAGCAGTTCTTC. Translated, it gives CASSILRNEQFF. Full variable domain (rest looked up from reference TRBV19 and TRBJ2-1): DGGITQSPKYLFRKEGQNVTLSCEQNLNHDAMYWYRQDPGQGLRLIYYSQIVNDFQKGDIAEGYSVSREKKESFPLTVTSAQKNPTAFYLCASSILRNEQFFGPGTRLTVL.

The chain employs TRBV9 and TRBJ2-3; 11 bases are shared with TRBD2. Germline loops: CDR1 SGDLS, CDR2 YYNGEE. This CDR3 spans 15 amino acids. V dropped 3 bases and J dropped 4; count of bases not matched to a gene: 4. CDR3 in amino acids: CASSASGGRSDTQYF. CDR3 coding DNA: TGTGCCAGCAGCGCTAGCGGGGGGCGGTCAGATACGCAGTATTTT.

The chain recombines TRBV30 with TRBJ1-6, with D maybe TRBD1 (6 bases). The germline CDR1 and CDR2 sequences are GTSNPN and SVGIG (reference sequence). V was cut by 2 bases and J by 8 bases, with 19 bases left in between. The CDR3 consists of 16 residues. CDR3 coding DNA: TGTGCCTGGAGTCCCGGGGGGGCCAGGGGTTATTCACCCCTCCACTTT. Its protein is CAWSPGGARGYSPLHF.

This clone was seen more than once but under ten times. V gene TRBV6-6 combines with J gene TRBJ1-5, with D possibly TRBD1 on 6 matching bases. V was shortened by 0 bases and J by 0 bases, with 9 bases between the two germline ends. The CDR3 spans 16 residues. Germline values: CDR1 MNHNY, CDR2 SVGAGI (reference sequence). This CDR3 reads CASSYSAGVSNQPQHF. Here the CDR3 DNA reads TGTGCCAGCAGTTACTCGGCAGGGGTTAGCAATCAGCCCCAGCATTTT.

The chain is built from TRBV28 and TRBJ2-1; maybe TRBD2 (6 bases). Germline V gives CDR1 MDHEN, CDR2 SYDVKM. The CDR3 totals 15 residues. V lost 3 bases and J 2 bases, leaving 11 bases between the germline ends. CDR3 sequence: CASSLFGGTYNEQFF. In nucleotides, the CDR3 is TGTGCCAGCAGTTTGTTCGGGGGTACCTACAATGAGCAGTTCTTC.

V is TRBV9 and J is TRBJ1-1; TRBD1 matches 8 bases. Germline V gene sequence: CDR1 SGDLS, CDR2 YYNGEE. V lost 3 bases and J lost 4; bases outside the gene matches: 11. CDR3 length: 16 amino acids. CDR3 loop: CASSDRPDRDFTEAFF. As DNA, the CDR3 is TGTGCCAGCAGCGACCGCCCGGACAGGGACTTCACTGAAGCTTTCTTT. Full variable domain (outside the CDR3, taken from reference TRBV9 and TRBJ1-1): DSGVTQTPKHLITATGQRVTLRCSPRSGDLSVYWYQQSLDQGLQFLIQYYNGEERAKGNILERFSAQQFPDLHSELNLSSLELGDSALYFCASSDRPDRDFTEAFFGQGTRLTVV.

V and J are TRBV7-2 and TRBJ1-3; a weak D match, TRBD1 (5 bases). The germline V and J ends were trimmed by 5 bases and 0 bases, with 11 bases remaining between them. This CDR3 spans 15 amino acids. Germline V gene lookup returns CDR1 SGHTA and CDR2 FQGNSA. This CDR3 is CASSAGLPSGNTIYF. Written as DNA, the CDR3 is TGTGCCAGCAGCGCGGGACTTCCCTCTGGAAACACCATATATTTT.

The chain uses TRBV5-1 and TRBJ2-7; a possible D gene is TRBD1 (5 bases). CDR1 is SGHRS, CDR2 YFSETQ, per germline. The CDR3 runs to 14 residues. V was trimmed by 0 bases and J by 2 bases, leaving 9 bases between them. As DNA, the CDR3 is TGCGCCAGCAGCTTGGCGACAGCTCCCTACGAGCAGTACTTC. Translated, it gives CASSLATAPYEQYF.

The V call is TRBV28, the J call TRBJ1-1; no reliable D call. The germline V and J ends were trimmed by 3 bases and 5 bases, with 4 bases remaining between them. This CDR3 has 11 residues. Germline CDR1 is MDHEN and CDR2 is SYDVKM. The CDR3 region is CASSFGTEAFF. CDR3 coding DNA: TGTGCCAGCAGTTTTGGGACTGAAGCTTTCTTT.

The chain combines TRBV29-1 with TRBJ1-5; no definite D call. Germline V lookup: CDR1 SQVTM, CDR2 ANQGSEA. Trimming removed 7 bases at V and 0 bases at J, with 7 bases between. The CDR3 is made up of 12 amino acids. CDR3 residues: CSALVSNQPQHF. In nucleotides, the CDR3 is TGCAGCGCCCTAGTTAGCAATCAGCCCCAGCATTTT.

The rearrangement joins TRBV5-1 to TRBJ2-5; 13 bases agree with TRBD2. The CDR3 extends over 16 amino acids. Looked up from germline, CDR1 is SGHRS and CDR2 is YFSETQ. V was pared by 2 bases and J by 4 bases, with 5 bases of the junction left unmatched. The CDR3 region is CASSFTSGGASETQYF. CDR3 DNA: TGCGCCAGCAGCTTCACTAGCGGGGGGGCCTCAGAGACCCAGTACTTC.

The chain carries TRBV6-5 and TRBJ1-2, with a weak D call TRBD1 (5 bases). V was clipped by 4 bases and J by 7 bases, with 10 bases between them. The CDR3 is made up of 12 amino acids. Germline CDR1 reads MNHEY; CDR2 reads SVGAGI. The CDR3 spells CASSLQDSGYTF. Written as DNA, the CDR3 is TGTGCCAGCAGTTTACAAGACAGTGGCTACACCTTC.

This clone is a singleton in its sample. The genes are TRBV9 and TRBJ2-2, with 9 bases matching TRBD1. Per the germline V gene, CDR1 is SGDLS and CDR2 is YYNGEE. The CDR3 contains 14 residues. Losses at the gene ends were 4 bases for V and 6 bases for J; bases not matched to a gene: 4. This CDR3 reads CASSFRQGAGELFF. CDR3 nucleotide sequence: TGTGCCAGCAGCTTTCGACAGGGGGCCGGGGAGCTGTTTTTT.

The chain has TRBV27 and TRBJ1-6; possible D gene TRBD1, 5 bases. Deletions cut 4 bases from V and 9 bases from J, with 10 bases between. CDR3 length: 13 residues. Germline CDR1 and CDR2: MNHEY and SMNVEV (reference sequence). CDR3 DNA sequence: TGTGCCAGCAGTTATGGGGGGAGTTCACCCCTCCACTTT. Translating gives CASSYGGSSPLHF.

The chain employs TRBV7-9 and TRBJ1-6; D is ambiguous. CDR3 length: 16 residues. Germline-derived CDR1 and CDR2 are SEHNR and FQNEAQ (reference sequence). V was pared by 5 bases and J by 5 bases, with 16 bases between. DNA for the CDR3: TGTGCCAGCAGCCACATTGGACTGAGGGATAATTCACCCCTCCACTTT. Translated: CASSHIGLRDNSPLHF.

This chain links TRBV6-5 with TRBJ2-7; D not resolved. This CDR3 has 15 residues. The ends were cut back, 0 bases at V and 0 bases at J, with 9 bases in the middle. Germline V lookup: CDR1 MNHEY, CDR2 SVGAGI. The DNA of the CDR3 is TGTGCCAGCAGTTACTCGGCGCAGTTCTCCTACGAGCAGTACTTC. It translates to CASSYSAQFSYEQYF.